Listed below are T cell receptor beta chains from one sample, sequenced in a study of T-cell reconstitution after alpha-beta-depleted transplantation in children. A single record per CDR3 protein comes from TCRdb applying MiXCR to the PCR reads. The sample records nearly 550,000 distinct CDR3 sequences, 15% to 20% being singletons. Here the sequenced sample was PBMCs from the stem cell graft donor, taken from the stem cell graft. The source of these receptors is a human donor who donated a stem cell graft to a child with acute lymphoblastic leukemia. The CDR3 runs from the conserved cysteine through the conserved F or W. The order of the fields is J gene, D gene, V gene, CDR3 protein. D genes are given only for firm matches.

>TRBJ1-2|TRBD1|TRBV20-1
CSARSTTGGHKGGYTF
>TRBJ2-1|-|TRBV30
CAWSSVAYNEQFF
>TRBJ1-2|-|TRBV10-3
CAISESTDLYGYTF
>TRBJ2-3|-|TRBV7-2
CASSPTRGSILTDTQYF
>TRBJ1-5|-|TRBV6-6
CASSYSAGRPQHF
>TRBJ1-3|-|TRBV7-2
CASSLARDISSGNTIYF
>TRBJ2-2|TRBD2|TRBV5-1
CASSRDLGLAGADTGELFF
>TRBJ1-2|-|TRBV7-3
CASSRTAGDGYTF
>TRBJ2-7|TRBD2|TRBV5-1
CASRLAGGFYEQYF
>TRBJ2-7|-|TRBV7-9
CASSLAGTRAYEQYF
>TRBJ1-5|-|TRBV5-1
CASSSTGTLKDQPQHF
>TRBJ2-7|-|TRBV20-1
CSGRATYEQYF
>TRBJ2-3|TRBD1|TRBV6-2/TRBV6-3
CASSYDRGEGTDTQYF
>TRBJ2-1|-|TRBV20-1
CSARDSARVDEQFF
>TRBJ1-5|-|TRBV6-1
CASKDQGLSNQPQHF
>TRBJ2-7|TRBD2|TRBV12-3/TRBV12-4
CASGGDPYEQYF
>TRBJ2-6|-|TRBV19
CASRVGANVLTF
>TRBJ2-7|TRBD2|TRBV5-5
CASSLGREKVYEQYF
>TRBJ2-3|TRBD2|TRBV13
CASSPRTSGTDTQYF
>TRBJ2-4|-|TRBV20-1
CSASKETVLAKNIQYF
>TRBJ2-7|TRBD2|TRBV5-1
CASSLKREACEQYF
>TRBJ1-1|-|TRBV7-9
CASSLGPPQGWEAFF
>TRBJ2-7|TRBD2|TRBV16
CASSQSTGGYEQYF
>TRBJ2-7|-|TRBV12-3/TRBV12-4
CASRSDMRSTYEQYF
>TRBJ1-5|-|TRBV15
CATSRDLSNQPQHF
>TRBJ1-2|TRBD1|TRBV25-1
CASSEFGTGPYGYTF
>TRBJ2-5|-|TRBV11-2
CASSSRGGVGETQYF